This T cell receptor beta chain stems from a study of T cell responses to AZD1222 COVID-19 vaccine. General study points: The span of vaccine-associated CD4 TCRs extended across spike, with dominance at 160-218 and 743-854. The number of AZD1222 recipients seropositive at baseline was only 6 or 7. Repertoire collection took place solely once the T cell response had peaked.

Turning to this clone: The antigen remains unidentified.

The length of the CDR3 is 15 residues. Germline CDR1 is MDHEN and CDR2 is SYDVKM. The V and J ends lost 4 bases and 2 bases respectively, with 13 bases between them. Repertoires were generated with immunoSEQ multiplex PCR, while TCRdb's copy carries only in-frame clones and drops some. This table has some 88,000 clones, 90% to 95% appearing once. The source material was peripheral blood, sampled on day 0 of AZD1222 vaccination. The receptor's source is an adult in good health. This chain connects TRBV28 to TRBJ2-3; D is possibly TRBD2 (6 bases). The CDR3 DNA reads TGTGCCAGCAGTTCCCGGGAGCGCTACACAGATACGCAGTATTTT. Protein: CASSSRERYTDTQYF.